Listed here are 14 T cell receptor beta chains from one sample, sequenced in a study of blood T cell repertoires in COVID-19. TCRdb's copy holds only in-frame clones and misses some; the assay was immunoSEQ multiplex PCR. Here the sample spans 150,000 to 200,000 clones, 86% being singletons. The sequencing sample was made of peripheral blood. These receptors all come from a man in his 70s with acute or convalescent COVID-19.

This chain connects TRBV4-3 to TRBJ2-7; 8 bases align to TRBD2. The J segment lost 0 bases and the V segment lost 1 base, leaving 2 bases of the junction unmatched. Germline loops: CDR1 LGHNA, CDR2 YSLEER. The length of the CDR3 is 15 residues. DNA for the CDR3: TGCGCCAGCAGCCAAGGGGGACTAGGCTCCTACGAGCAGTACTTC. This encodes CASSQGGLGSYEQYF.

This clone was seen only once. The CDR3 loop is CASSSPRVWEQFF. CDR3 in DNA: TGTGCCAGCAGTTCGCCCAGGGTTTGGGAGCAGTTCTTC. The chain recombines TRBV12-3 or TRBV12-4 with TRBJ2-1, with D possibly matching TRBD1 (5 bases). This CDR3 spans 13 amino acids. Trimming removed 4 bases from V and 10 bases from J, with 14 bases in between.

The chain combines TRBV6-1 with TRBJ1-2; 7 bases fit TRBD1. J was trimmed by 4 bases and V by 2 bases; bases with no gene match: 7. There are 15 residues in the CDR3. Germline V gives CDR1 MNHNS, CDR2 SASEGT. The CDR3 loop is CASSERGLLGYGYTF. The CDR3, as DNA: TGTGCCAGCAGTGAAAGGGGGCTTTTAGGCTATGGCTACACCTTC.

This clone showed up just a few times. The V gene is TRBV27, the J gene TRBJ2-7; 8 bases line up with TRBD1. Per the germline V gene, CDR1 is MNHEY and CDR2 is SMNVEV (reference sequence). The CDR3 extends over 16 amino acids. Germline trimming cut 6 bases from V and 3 bases from J; bases unmatched to any gene: 13. CDR3 sequence reads: CASRAYAGTGYYEQYF. CDR3 DNA: TGTGCCAGCAGAGCTTACGCCGGGACAGGCTACTACGAGCAGTACTTC.

The chain employs TRBV7-9 and TRBJ2-1; 8 nucleotides line up with TRBD1. V lost 5 bases, J lost 12 bases, and 9 bases stayed unmatched. This CDR3 comprises 13 residues. Looked up from germline, CDR1 is SEHNR and CDR2 is FQNEAQ (reference sequence). DNA of the CDR3: TGTGCCAGCAGCCGGGTGGACAGGGACTGGCAGTTCTTC. Translated: CASSRVDRDWQFF.

The rearrangement links TRBV30 to TRBJ2-7; 8 bases are a match to TRBD2. Germline CDR1 GTSNPN, CDR2 SVGIG (reference sequence). The J segment lost 4 bases and the V segment lost 6 bases, leaving 11 bases of the junction unmatched. The CDR3 consists of 14 residues. CDR3 DNA sequence: TGTGCCTGCCCCGGCGGGGGGAACGGGTACGAGCAGTACTTC. Residues: CACPGGGNGYEQYF.

The chain is built from TRBV18 and TRBJ1-2; the match to TRBD1 covers 12 bases. V was pared by 6 bases and J by 8 bases, with 22 bases of the junction left unmatched. Germline values: CDR1 KGHSH, CDR2 LQKENI. CDR3 length: 19 residues. The CDR3 sequence: CASSLSGATGTGGSGGYTF. DNA for the CDR3: TGTGCCAGCTCCCTGTCAGGCGCAACCGGGACAGGGGGCTCCGGGGGCTACACCTTC.

The chain combines TRBV10-3 with TRBJ1-2, with D tentatively TRBD1 (5 bases). The ends were cut back, 1 base at V and 4 bases at J, with 19 bases in the middle. Germline assignment: CDR1 ENHRY and CDR2 SYGVKD. This CDR3 is 17 amino acids long. In DNA form, the CDR3 reads TGTGCCATCAGTGAGTGGGCAGGGCCCCCCGGGGGCTATGGCTACACCTTC. Encoded protein: CAISEWAGPPGGYGYTF.

The CDR3 reads CASSFLSTDTQYF. The CDR3, as DNA: TGTGCCAGCAGTTTCCTGAGCACAGATACGCAGTATTTT. V is TRBV27 and J is TRBJ2-3, with no clear D. The length of the CDR3 is 13 residues. From germline, CDR1 is MNHEY and CDR2 SMNVEV (reference sequence). V lost 3 bases, J lost 0 bases, and 4 bases lay in between.

The chain joins TRBV9 to TRBJ1-2; 8 nucleotides align to TRBD1. The CDR3 spans 15 residues. With 0 bases clipped from V and 4 bases from J, the junction kept 5 bases outside the gene matches. Germline V lookup: CDR1 SGDLS, CDR2 YYNGEE. The CDR3 protein is CASSVGPGTGYGYTF. CDR3 in DNA: TGTGCCAGCAGCGTAGGGCCCGGGACAGGCTATGGCTACACCTTC.

The chain is built from TRBV27 and TRBJ2-1; D not resolved. The germline V and J ends were trimmed by 3 bases and 4 bases, with 16 bases remaining between them. Germline lookup yields CDR1 MNHEY and CDR2 SMNVEV (reference sequence). The CDR3 totals 16 residues. The CDR3 spells CASSLRPLIRYNEQFF. The CDR3 DNA sequence: TGTGCCAGCAGTTTGAGGCCCCTTATAAGGTACAATGAGCAGTTCTTC.

V and J are TRBV25-1 and TRBJ1-1; D may be TRBD1 (5 bases). The germline V and J ends were trimmed by 5 bases and 2 bases, with 15 bases remaining between them. This CDR3 has 15 residues. Germline V gene sequence: CDR1 MGHDK, CDR2 SYGVNS. The CDR3 spells CASSSGWGTNTEAFF. DNA for the CDR3: TGTGCCAGCAGTTCGGGGTGGGGGACTAACACTGAAGCTTTCTTT.

The chain employs TRBV18 and TRBJ1-4, with no clear D. Trimming left V 3 bases short and J 5 bases short, with 7 bases between. The CDR3 has 13 amino acids. The germline CDR1 and CDR2 sequences are KGHSH and LQKENI. CDR3 sequence reads: CASSPSQNEKLFF. CDR3 bases: TGTGCCAGCTCACCGTCCCAAAATGAAAAACTGTTTTTT.

This chain links TRBV27 with TRBJ1-5; unclear D gene. V lost 3 bases, J lost 3 bases, and 12 bases lay in between. CDR3 length: 15 amino acids. Germline V gene data show CDR1 as MNHEY and CDR2 as SMNVEV (reference sequence). The DNA of the CDR3 is TGTGCCAGCAGTTTTAACGGAGGAACCAATCAGCCCCAGCATTTT. Translated: CASSFNGGTNQPQHF.